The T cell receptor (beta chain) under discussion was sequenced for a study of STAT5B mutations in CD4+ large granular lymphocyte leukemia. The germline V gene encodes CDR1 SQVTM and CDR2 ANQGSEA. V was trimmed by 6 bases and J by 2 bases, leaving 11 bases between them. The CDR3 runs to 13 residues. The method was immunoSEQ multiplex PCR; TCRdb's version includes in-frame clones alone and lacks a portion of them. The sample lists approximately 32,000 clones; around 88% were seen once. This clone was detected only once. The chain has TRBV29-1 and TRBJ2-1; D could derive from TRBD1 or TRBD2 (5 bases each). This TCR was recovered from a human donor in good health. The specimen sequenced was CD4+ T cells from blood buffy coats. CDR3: CSVGTRTYNEQFF. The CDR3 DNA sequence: TGCAGCGTGGGGACGCGAACCTACAATGAGCAGTTCTTC.